Presented here are 3 T cell receptor beta chains from one specimen sequenced in a study of blood T cell repertoires in COVID-19. The table came from immunoSEQ multiplex PCR; TCRdb's copy has only in-frame clones and leaves some out. The sample comprises hundreds of thousands of clones, approximately 90% of which are singletons, and about a sixth rests with the top ten. The sequencing input was PBMCs or T cells enriched from blood (not recorded which). The receptors stem from a man aged 18 to 30 who had recovered from COVID-19.

The V and J genes are TRBV3-1 (or the pseudogene TRBV3-2) and TRBJ2-7; D remains unclear. CDR3 length equals 13 residues. The germline gives CDR1 LGHDT, CDR2 YNNKEL (reference sequence). The V and J ends lost 1 base and 3 bases respectively, with 7 bases between them. CDR3 region: CASSQVSRYEQYF. The CDR3 DNA reads TGTGCCAGCAGCCAAGTATCCCGCTACGAGCAGTACTTC.

The rearrangement links TRBV28 to TRBJ1-1, with 9 bases matching TRBD1. Germline CDR1 is MDHEN and CDR2 is SYDVKM. The V gene end was trimmed by 7 bases and the J gene end by 9 bases; junction bases not matched to a gene: 9. The CDR3 has 13 residues. CDR3 nucleotide sequence: TGTGCCAGCATTAACAGGGGGCAACCAAAAGCTTTCTTT. Translated, it gives CASINRGQPKAFF.

The chain carries TRBV5-1 and TRBJ1-1; tentatively, D is TRBD1 (6 bases). Germline V lookup: CDR1 SGHRS, CDR2 YFSETQ. The CDR3 extends over 14 amino acids. Trimming took off 4 bases at V and 1 base at J, with 11 bases between the two ends. For the CDR3, the DNA is TGCGCCAGCAGCGCACAGGGAGAGAACACTGAAGCTTTCTTT. Translating it yields CASSAQGENTEAFF.